This T cell receptor beta chain was sequenced in a study of T cells in Graves' hyperthyroidism and ophthalmopathy. Points from the study as a whole: Ophthalmopathy was told apart from stable hyperthyroidism by a 13 V-J model.

Worth noting for this clonotype: Its antigen is as yet unknown.

The source material, RNA transcripts, was used to amplify TCR beta CDR3 regions. The primer set for the first-round RT-PCR of the TCR CDR3 was HTBI. TCRdb used MiXCR to reprocess the multiplex PCR reads, holding one entry per CDR3 protein. The sample lists 500,000 to 600,000 distinct CDR3 sequences; roughly 45% were seen once. The junction had 4 bases not matched to a gene; V was cut back by 5 bases and J by 6 bases. CDR1 PRHDT and CDR2 FYEKMQ come from the germline V gene (reference sequence). This CDR3 is 13 amino acids long. Sequenced sample: peripheral blood or thyroid tissue (not recorded which). The chain joins TRBV13 to TRBJ1-3; TRBD1 matches 7 bases. This TCR came from an adult woman with Graves' disease, either hyperthyroidism or ophthalmopathy (not recorded which). CDR3 amino acids: CASSRTGVNTIYF. The CDR3 DNA reads TGTGCCAGCAGCCGTACAGGGGTAAACACCATATATTTT.